This TCR beta chain was observed in a study of T cell responses to AZD1222 COVID-19 vaccine (dated by TCRdb to about 2021). Background for the entire study: AZD1222 recipients with second doses at about 4 weeks or about 12 weeks were pooled, because spike-specific TCR depth and breadth did not differ between schedules. TCR sequencing covered about 230 trial participants: approximately 200 given two doses of AZD1222 and about 26 given two doses of MenACWY control vaccine. Enrollment into the trials was organized by age into subgroups of 18-55, 56-69 and 70-plus years, and those subgroups contained 148, 28 and 57 TCR-sequenced participants, respectively.

The intended sense of this specimen's time point label: baseline before first vaccination. Vaccinee samples came from UK trials COV001 and COV002, including a single-blind randomized controlled phase 2/3 trial of AZD1222 (ChAdOx1 nCoV-19) in healthy adults. For TCRbeta chain sequencing, PBMC samples were collected from trial participants at day 0 and at day 28 after the second dose. This clone was found a few times. Its antigen has not been determined. Base qualities are not recorded, but no much larger clone differs from it by a single base. The germline V gene encodes CDR1 MNHEY and CDR2 SMNVEV (reference sequence). A distance of 6 bases separates the germline ends of V and J, which lose 0 bases and 0 bases respectively. From the cysteine up to the phenylalanine, the CDR3 has a length of 15 residues. Left in the record is the CDR3 DNA by itself, 45 bases read in frame from the first base. Study-level results and caveats: Conclusions about previously exposed vaccinees were limited because only six AZD1222 recipients were SARS-CoV-2 seropositive at baseline. Because no day 14 peak-response samples were available, the repertoires could be characterized only after the peak T cell response. The whole spike protein was spanned by vaccine-associated CD4 TCRs, and dominant responses were seen in regions 160-218 and 743-854. Reportedly, almost half of the unique spike-specific TCRs recognized epitopes lying outside the regions that are mutated in the B.1.351 and B.1.1.7 variants. Most participants were white British and females outnumbered males, and the authors suggested that clonal diversity may have been underestimated. Spike-specific TCR breadth and depth rose significantly after two AZD1222 doses compared with day 0 and with MenACWY recipients. The 56-69-year group was small, and its depth increase did not reach significance, likely because of low power.

The CDR3 regions of human TCRbeta chains were analyzed by immunosequencing. On the authors' methods: TCRs in the repertoires were matched against a reference library of SARS-CoV-2-specific TCRs that had been generated with the MIRA antigen-specificity platform. Breadth meant the fraction of unique TCRs that were SARS-CoV-2-associated, whereas depth meant the fraction of total T cells that were SARS-CoV-2-associated. Each spike-specific TCR was assigned to its reactive spike region and to a CD4 or CD8 class using the MIRA data. Log10-transformed breadth and depth values were compared by one-way ANOVA with Sidak's multiple comparisons tests. TCRdb took this table from immuneACCESS and kept in-frame rearrangements with V and J called. Such tables lack part of the clones; where checked against another copy, unresolved V genes explain under half of the gap, and the rest is unexplained. Clone size and V and J calls were adopted from that table, with D and trimming inferred from the DNA. The sample includes some 100,000 clones, with about 90% observed a single time. The ten top clones hold roughly 5.2% of the sample.

The sequencing here drew on peripheral blood, taken on day 0 of AZD1222 vaccination. This TCR was sampled from an adult in good health. This sequence uses TRBV27 and TRBJ1-5, with the D gene too uncertain to name. CDR3 region: CASSLSVNSNQPQHF. In nucleotide form, the sequence is TGTGCCAGCAGTTTATCGGTGAATAGCAATCAGCCCCAGCATTTT.